This is a list of T cell receptor beta chains from one sample in a study of chemoradiotherapy in HPV16-positive cancers. Sequencing used immunoSEQ multiplex PCR; TCRdb keeps in-frame clones, though not all of them. The sample lists roughly 10,000 clones, approximately 83% occurring once. The source was blood, collected from a patient who underwent chemoradiotherapy. All receptors come from a human donor with HPV-associated anogenital cancer. Each CDR3 is given with its conserved first and last residue. A D gene is named only where the DNA matches it firmly. Expanded clones are given a class, and other clones once, few, many or no size at all.

clone_size: -; v_call: TRBV7-2; j_call: TRBJ1-5; d_call: TRBD1; cdr3_nt: TGTGCCAGCAGCTTGACAGGGGGTAATCAGCCCCAGCATTTT; cdr3_aa: CASSLTGGNQPQHF
clone_size: -; v_call: TRBV7-2; j_call: TRBJ1-1; d_call: -; cdr3_nt: TGTGCCAGCAGCTCCCGACAGACGAACACTGAAGCTTTCTTT; cdr3_aa: CASSSRQTNTEAFF
clone_size: -; v_call: TRBV6-1; j_call: TRBJ2-2; d_call: -; cdr3_nt: TGTGCCAGCAGTGGTCGGCAGGGGACCGGGGAGCTGTTTTTT; cdr3_aa: CASSGRQGTGELFF
clone_size: once; v_call: TRBV18; j_call: TRBJ1-5; d_call: -; cdr3_nt: TGTGCCAGCTCACCATCGGACCCTCGGAGCAATCAGCCCCAGCATTTT; cdr3_aa: CASSPSDPRSNQPQHF
clone_size: -; v_call: TRBV5-8; j_call: TRBJ2-4; d_call: TRBD1; cdr3_nt: TGTGCCAGCAGCCTACACACCGGGACAGGGGGCCCGTTGGACATTCAGTACTTC; cdr3_aa: CASSLHTGTGGPLDIQYF
clone_size: -; v_call: TRBV19; j_call: TRBJ1-2; d_call: -; cdr3_nt: TGTGCCAGTAGTATAGTAACGACAGACTATGGCTACACCTTC; cdr3_aa: CASSIVTTDYGYTF
clone_size: -; v_call: TRBV7-9; j_call: TRBJ1-3; d_call: TRBD1; cdr3_nt: TGTGCCAGCAGCCAAAGAAACAGGGGGAACGGAAACACCATATATTTT; cdr3_aa: CASSQRNRGNGNTIYF
clone_size: -; v_call: TRBV5-1; j_call: TRBJ2-5; d_call: TRBD2; cdr3_nt: TGCGCCAGCAGCGCCGGACTAGCGATTGAGACCCAGTACTTC; cdr3_aa: CASSAGLAIETQYF
clone_size: -; v_call: TRBV19; j_call: TRBJ2-3; d_call: TRBD1; cdr3_nt: TGTGCCAGTATCCCGGGACAGGGCAGGACAGATACGCAGTATTTT; cdr3_aa: CASIPGQGRTDTQYF
clone_size: -; v_call: TRBV6-1; j_call: TRBJ2-5; d_call: TRBD1; cdr3_nt: TGTGCCAGCAGTGGGACAGGGGTGACCCAGTACTTC; cdr3_aa: CASSGTGVTQYF
clone_size: -; v_call: TRBV6-6; j_call: TRBJ1-5; d_call: -; cdr3_nt: TGTGCCAGCCAACTCGCACAGTTTAGCAATCAGCCCCAGCATTTT; cdr3_aa: CASQLAQFSNQPQHF
clone_size: few; v_call: TRBV29-1; j_call: TRBJ2-2; d_call: -; cdr3_nt: TGCACCGTTGGGGCGGTGGGAGGGAACACCGGGGAGCTGTTTTTT; cdr3_aa: CTVGAVGGNTGELFF
clone_size: once; v_call: TRBV10-2; j_call: TRBJ2-5; d_call: -; cdr3_nt: TGCGCCAGCAGTGAGTCGTTCGGTAGTTCAGAGACCCAGTACTTC; cdr3_aa: CASSESFGSSETQYF
clone_size: -; v_call: TRBV5-4; j_call: TRBJ1-1; d_call: -; cdr3_nt: TGTGCCAGCTGCAAGGAGGGGGTTGAAGCTTTCTTT; cdr3_aa: CASCKEGVEAFF
clone_size: -; v_call: TRBV6-6; j_call: TRBJ1-1; d_call: TRBD1; cdr3_nt: TGTGCCAGCAGTGACTTCAGGGGGCGCGACACTGAAGCTTTCTTT; cdr3_aa: CASSDFRGRDTEAFF
clone_size: -; v_call: TRBV29-1; j_call: TRBJ1-4; d_call: -; cdr3_nt: TGCAGCGTTCTTGGGTCGGGGAGTGAAAAACTGTTTTTT; cdr3_aa: CSVLGSGSEKLFF
clone_size: -; v_call: TRBV4-1; j_call: TRBJ2-5; d_call: TRBD1; cdr3_nt: TGCGCCAGCAGCCGGGACAGTCAAGAGACCCAGTACTTC; cdr3_aa: CASSRDSQETQYF
clone_size: -; v_call: TRBV6-6; j_call: TRBJ1-1; d_call: -; cdr3_nt: TGTGCCAGCAGTTTCGGGGGAGGGGGCACTGAAGCTTTCTTT; cdr3_aa: CASSFGGGGTEAFF
clone_size: -; v_call: TRBV28; j_call: TRBJ1-1; d_call: -; cdr3_nt: TGTGCCAGCAGTTTTTCCGTCGGCGCTGAAGCTTTCTTT; cdr3_aa: CASSFSVGAEAFF
clone_size: -; v_call: TRBV4-2; j_call: TRBJ2-2; d_call: TRBD2; cdr3_nt: TGTGCCAGCGGACTAGCGGGGGTTAACACCGGGGAGCTGTTTTTT; cdr3_aa: CASGLAGVNTGELFF
clone_size: -; v_call: TRBV21-1; j_call: TRBJ1-6; d_call: -; cdr3_nt: TGTGCCAGCAGCAAAGACCTGGGACAGGGAGTCGACAAGTTGTCACCCCTCCACTTT; cdr3_aa: CASSKDLGQGVDKLSPLHF
clone_size: -; v_call: TRBV5-1; j_call: TRBJ2-3; d_call: -; cdr3_nt: TGCGCCAGCAGCTTGGGAGGCCCCAGGGCCCTGGGCACAGATACGCAGTATTTT; cdr3_aa: CASSLGGPRALGTDTQYF
clone_size: -; v_call: TRBV5-1; j_call: TRBJ1-1; d_call: -; cdr3_nt: TGCGCCAGCAGCTTGATCTTGGGGGAGGACACTGAAGCTTTCTTT; cdr3_aa: CASSLILGEDTEAFF
clone_size: -; v_call: TRBV7-8; j_call: TRBJ2-3; d_call: TRBD2; cdr3_nt: TGTGCCAGCAGCCAAGAGCCGACCGGACTAGCGGGGGGCACAGATACGCAGTATTTT; cdr3_aa: CASSQEPTGLAGGTDTQYF
clone_size: -; v_call: TRBV19; j_call: TRBJ2-2; d_call: -; cdr3_nt: TGTGCCAGTAGAACCAGGGGGAACACCGGGGAGCTGTTTTTT; cdr3_aa: CASRTRGNTGELFF
clone_size: -; v_call: TRBV7-2; j_call: TRBJ2-3; d_call: TRBD2; cdr3_nt: TGTGCCAGCAGCTCGGGACTAGCGGGGAGGGCAGATACGCAGTATTTT; cdr3_aa: CASSSGLAGRADTQYF
clone_size: -; v_call: TRBV6-1; j_call: TRBJ2-1; d_call: -; cdr3_nt: TGTGCCAGCGGAACAGTGCGGCTCAATGAGCAGTTCTTC; cdr3_aa: CASGTVRLNEQFF
clone_size: once; v_call: TRBV11-2; j_call: TRBJ2-4; d_call: -; cdr3_nt: TGTGCCAGCAGCTCCGACGGCCCGGCTATTCAGTACTTC; cdr3_aa: CASSSDGPAIQYF
clone_size: -; v_call: TRBV7-9; j_call: TRBJ2-7; d_call: -; cdr3_nt: TGTGCCAGCAGCTTAACGCGCAGGCAGCCCTACGAGCAGTACTTC; cdr3_aa: CASSLTRRQPYEQYF
clone_size: -; v_call: TRBV7-2; j_call: TRBJ1-3; d_call: -; cdr3_nt: TGTGCCAGCAGCTTCCCCGGGACACAGTTAGGAAACACCATATATTTT; cdr3_aa: CASSFPGTQLGNTIYF
clone_size: -; v_call: TRBV9; j_call: TRBJ2-7; d_call: TRBD1; cdr3_nt: TGTGCCAGCAGCGGAGACAGGGGGCTCGACGAGCAGTACTTC; cdr3_aa: CASSGDRGLDEQYF
clone_size: -; v_call: TRBV5-6; j_call: TRBJ1-3; d_call: -; cdr3_nt: TGTGCCAGCAGCTTGGGTACCTCTGGAAACACCATATATTTT; cdr3_aa: CASSLGTSGNTIYF
clone_size: -; v_call: TRBV7-6; j_call: TRBJ1-1; d_call: TRBD1; cdr3_nt: TGTGCCAGCAGCGGACCGGGACAGCTCATGAACACTGAAGCTTTCTTT; cdr3_aa: CASSGPGQLMNTEAFF
clone_size: once; v_call: TRBV7-9; j_call: TRBJ1-1; d_call: -; cdr3_nt: TGTGCCAGCAGCCGGATGAGGGTGAAGGAAGCTTTCTTT; cdr3_aa: CASSRMRVKEAFF
clone_size: -; v_call: TRBV5-4; j_call: TRBJ2-6; d_call: -; cdr3_nt: TGTGCCAGCAGCCCGGCGGCAGTGCCCGCCTCTGGGGCCAACGTCCTGACTTTC; cdr3_aa: CASSPAAVPASGANVLTF
clone_size: -; v_call: TRBV6-1; j_call: TRBJ2-3; d_call: TRBD1; cdr3_nt: TGTGCCAGCAGTGCGTTACGGACAGGAGGCACAGATACGCAGTATTTT; cdr3_aa: CASSALRTGGTDTQYF
clone_size: -; v_call: TRBV7-2; j_call: TRBJ2-6; d_call: -; cdr3_nt: TGTGCCAGCAGCCATTTCTGGTCTGGGGCCAACGTCCTGACTTTC; cdr3_aa: CASSHFWSGANVLTF
clone_size: -; v_call: TRBV7-2; j_call: TRBJ1-5; d_call: -; cdr3_nt: TGTGCCAGCAGCTTAACCCTAAGTCCTAATCAGCCCCAGCATTTT; cdr3_aa: CASSLTLSPNQPQHF
clone_size: -; v_call: TRBV28; j_call: TRBJ1-5; d_call: -; cdr3_nt: TGTGCCAGCAGCCTTGTCAGGGACACTCAGCCCCAGCATTTT; cdr3_aa: CASSLVRDTQPQHF
clone_size: few; v_call: TRBV7-9; j_call: TRBJ2-3; d_call: -; cdr3_nt: TGTGCCAGCATCAGCCTAGCTGGGGATACGCAGTATTTT; cdr3_aa: CASISLAGDTQYF
clone_size: -; v_call: TRBV18; j_call: TRBJ1-1; d_call: TRBD1; cdr3_nt: TGTGCCAGCTCACCAGGACAGGGCCTATCCACCTTT; cdr3_aa: CASSPGQGLSTF
clone_size: -; v_call: TRBV4-2; j_call: TRBJ2-1; d_call: -; cdr3_nt: TGTGCCAGCAGCCAAGGGCCTAACCCGGGAGAGGCCTACAATGAGCAGTTCTTC; cdr3_aa: CASSQGPNPGEAYNEQFF
clone_size: once; v_call: TRBV5-1; j_call: TRBJ2-3; d_call: -; cdr3_nt: TGCGCCAGCAGCTTGGGGGCCCGCACAGATACGCAGTATTTT; cdr3_aa: CASSLGARTDTQYF
clone_size: few; v_call: TRBV11-2; j_call: TRBJ2-2; d_call: -; cdr3_nt: TGTGCCAGCAGCTTATTTCGGGGGGCGCACGGGGAGCTGTTTTTT; cdr3_aa: CASSLFRGAHGELFF
clone_size: once; v_call: TRBV7-8; j_call: TRBJ2-4; d_call: -; cdr3_nt: TGTGCCAGCAGCTTATGGGGACCCAAAAACATTCAGTACTTC; cdr3_aa: CASSLWGPKNIQYF
clone_size: few; v_call: TRBV5-1; j_call: TRBJ2-5; d_call: -; cdr3_nt: TGCGCCAGCAGCTTGGACCGAGAGACCCAGTACTTC; cdr3_aa: CASSLDRETQYF
clone_size: few; v_call: TRBV7-2; j_call: TRBJ2-3; d_call: -; cdr3_nt: TGTGCCAGCAGCTTAGCGGCAGCGGTGCTCCCAGATACGCAGTATTTT; cdr3_aa: CASSLAAAVLPDTQYF
clone_size: -; v_call: TRBV19; j_call: TRBJ2-7; d_call: TRBD1; cdr3_nt: TGTGCCAGTAGTACCCGGGACAGACCCTACGAGCAGTACTTC; cdr3_aa: CASSTRDRPYEQYF
clone_size: -; v_call: TRBV5-1; j_call: TRBJ1-1; d_call: -; cdr3_nt: TGCGCCAGCAGCTTGTCCCCCGGGGGGAGATACACTGAAGCTTTCTTT; cdr3_aa: CASSLSPGGRYTEAFF
clone_size: -; v_call: TRBV5-4; j_call: TRBJ1-5; d_call: -; cdr3_nt: TGTGCCAGCAGCTTGGGGCAGAATCAGCCCCAGCATTTT; cdr3_aa: CASSLGQNQPQHF
clone_size: -; v_call: TRBV5-1; j_call: TRBJ2-5; d_call: TRBD2; cdr3_nt: TGCGCCAGCAGCTTGGGAGGACTAGTGGGCCAAGAGACCCAGTACTTC; cdr3_aa: CASSLGGLVGQETQYF
clone_size: -; v_call: TRBV6-1; j_call: TRBJ1-1; d_call: -; cdr3_nt: TGTGCCAGCAGTGAAGCGATGGGGGACAACACTGAAGCTTTCTTT; cdr3_aa: CASSEAMGDNTEAFF
clone_size: once; v_call: TRBV7-2; j_call: TRBJ2-2; d_call: TRBD2; cdr3_nt: TGTGCCAGCATCCAGACTAGCTCAACCGGGGAGCTGTTTTTT; cdr3_aa: CASIQTSSTGELFF
clone_size: once; v_call: TRBV4-3; j_call: TRBJ2-1; d_call: -; cdr3_nt: TGCGCCAGCAGCCCTTCGTGGCAGGGAGCGAATGAGCAGTTCTTC; cdr3_aa: CASSPSWQGANEQFF
clone_size: -; v_call: TRBV13; j_call: TRBJ2-6; d_call: TRBD1; cdr3_nt: TGTGCCAGCAGCTCAGACAGGGTCCCCGGCCTAAGCTCTGGGGCCAACGTCCTGACTTTC; cdr3_aa: CASSSDRVPGLSSGANVLTF
clone_size: -; v_call: TRBV7-9; j_call: TRBJ2-3; d_call: -; cdr3_nt: TGTGCCAGCAGGCCAGCTCGGACGGACACAGATACGCAGTATTTT; cdr3_aa: CASRPARTDTDTQYF